Detailed here is one T cell receptor (beta chain). The antigen remains undetermined. The PCR had 60 Vbeta and 13 Jbeta primers. Sequencing was performed with immunoSEQ multiplex PCR; in TCRdb, only in-frame clones are kept and a portion is missing. The sample carries 200,000 or so clones, roughly 80% recorded once. This entry comes from a study of cytomegalovirus exposure and HLA in healthy donors. Study overall: An analysis done earlier identified about 100 million unique TCR beta sequences from 190 million or so T cells. Study conclusions and caveats: When a later analysis was performed, an Asian-associated ancestry cluster reportedly had fewer N-insertions than the approximately 690-donor mean. Across HLA loci, a later analysis found differing TCR association rates, with DRB1 most and HLA-C fewest.

Likely unrecorded immune exposures existed in these nominally healthy donors. Trimming cost V 3 bases and J 4 bases, with 17 bases left between them. CDR1 and CDR2 (germline): SGHNT, YYREEE (reference sequence). This CDR3 spans 15 amino acids. The chain employs TRBV5-4 and TRBJ2-7, with D perhaps TRBD2 (6 bases). The source of this sequence is a woman aged 30 to 39 in good health and CMV-seropositive. What was sequenced was PBMCs. Here the CDR3 reads CASSSTDWGEYEQYF. The CDR3 DNA follows: TGTGCCAGCAGCTCGACAGATTGGGGGGAATACGAGCAGTACTTC.